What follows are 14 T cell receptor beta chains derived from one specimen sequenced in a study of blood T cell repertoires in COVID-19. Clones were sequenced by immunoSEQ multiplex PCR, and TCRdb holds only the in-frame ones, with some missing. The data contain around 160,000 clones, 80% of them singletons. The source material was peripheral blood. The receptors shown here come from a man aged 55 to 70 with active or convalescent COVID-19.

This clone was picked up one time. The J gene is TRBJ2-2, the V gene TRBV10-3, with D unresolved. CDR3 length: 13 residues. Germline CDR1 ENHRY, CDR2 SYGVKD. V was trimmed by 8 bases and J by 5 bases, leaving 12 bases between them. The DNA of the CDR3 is TGTGCCATCGGGCCTCGTGGGACCGGGGAGCTGTTTTTT. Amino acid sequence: CAIGPRGTGELFF.

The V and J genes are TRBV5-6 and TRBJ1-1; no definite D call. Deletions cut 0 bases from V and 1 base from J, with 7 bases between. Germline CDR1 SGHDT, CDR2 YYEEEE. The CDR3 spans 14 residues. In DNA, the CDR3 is TGTGCCAGCAGCTTGGAACGCGGGAACACTGAAGCTTTCTTT. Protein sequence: CASSLERGNTEAFF.

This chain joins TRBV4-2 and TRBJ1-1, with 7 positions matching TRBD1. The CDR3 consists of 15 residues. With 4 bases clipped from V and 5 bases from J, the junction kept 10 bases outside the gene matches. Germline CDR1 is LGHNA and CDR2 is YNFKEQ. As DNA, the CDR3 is TGTGCCAGCAGCCCAGAAAGGGGGCTTCGAACTGAAGCTTTCTTT. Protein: CASSPERGLRTEAFF.

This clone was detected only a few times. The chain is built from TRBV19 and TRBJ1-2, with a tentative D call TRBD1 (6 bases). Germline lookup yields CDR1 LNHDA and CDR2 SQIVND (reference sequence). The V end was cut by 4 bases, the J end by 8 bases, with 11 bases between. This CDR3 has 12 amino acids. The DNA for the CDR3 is TGTGCCAGTAGTAGGCTCCAGGGGGGCTACACCTTC. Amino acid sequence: CASSRLQGGYTF.

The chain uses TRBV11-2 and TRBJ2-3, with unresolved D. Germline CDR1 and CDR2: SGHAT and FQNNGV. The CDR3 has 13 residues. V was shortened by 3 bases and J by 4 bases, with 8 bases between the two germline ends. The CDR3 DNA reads TGTGCCAGCAGCTTTTCCTCTTCAGATACGCAGTATTTT. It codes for CASSFSSSDTQYF.

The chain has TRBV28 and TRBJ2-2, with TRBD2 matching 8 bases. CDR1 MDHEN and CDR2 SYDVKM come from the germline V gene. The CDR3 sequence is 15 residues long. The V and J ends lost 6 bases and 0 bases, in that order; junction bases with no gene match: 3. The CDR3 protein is CASRILAANTGELFF. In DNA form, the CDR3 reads TGTGCCAGCAGGATACTAGCGGCGAACACCGGGGAGCTGTTTTTT.

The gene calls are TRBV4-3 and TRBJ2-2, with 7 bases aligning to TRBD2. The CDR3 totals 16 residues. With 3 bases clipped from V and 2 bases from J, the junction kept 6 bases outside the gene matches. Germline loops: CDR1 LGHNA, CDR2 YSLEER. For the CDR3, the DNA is TGCGCCAGCAGCCAGAATTCAGCGGGAAACACCGGGGAGCTGTTTTTT. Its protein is CASSQNSAGNTGELFF.

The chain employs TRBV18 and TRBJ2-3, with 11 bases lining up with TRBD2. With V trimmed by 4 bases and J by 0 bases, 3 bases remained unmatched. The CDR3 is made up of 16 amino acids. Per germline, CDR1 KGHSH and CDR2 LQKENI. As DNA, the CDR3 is TGTGCCAGCTCACTGACTAGCGGGATTAGCACAGATACGCAGTATTTT. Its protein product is CASSLTSGISTDTQYF. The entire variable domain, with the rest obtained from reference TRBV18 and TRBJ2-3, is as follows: NAGVMQNPRHLVRRRGQEARLRCSPMKGHSHVYWYRQLPEEGLKFMVYLQKENIIDESGMPKERFSAEFPKEGPSILRIQQVVRGDSAAYFCASSLTSGISTDTQYFGPGTRLTVL.

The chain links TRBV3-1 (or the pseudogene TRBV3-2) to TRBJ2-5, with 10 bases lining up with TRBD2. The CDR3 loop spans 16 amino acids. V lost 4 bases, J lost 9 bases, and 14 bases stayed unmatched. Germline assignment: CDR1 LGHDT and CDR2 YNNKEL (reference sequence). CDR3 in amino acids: CASSLKGIAGGGAQYF. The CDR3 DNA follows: TGTGCCAGCAGCCTTAAAGGTATAGCGGGAGGAGGGGCCCAGTACTTC.

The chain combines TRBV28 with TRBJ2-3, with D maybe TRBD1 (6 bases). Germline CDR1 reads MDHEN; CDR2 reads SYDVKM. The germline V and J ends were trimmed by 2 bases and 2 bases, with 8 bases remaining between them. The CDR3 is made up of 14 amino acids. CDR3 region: CASSLRQVTDTQYF. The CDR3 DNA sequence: TGTGCCAGCAGTTTAAGACAGGTCACAGATACGCAGTATTTT.

The CDR3 coding sequence is TGTGCCAGCAGTGACAGGGGTTATGGCTACACCTTC. Encoded protein: CASSDRGYGYTF. V is TRBV6-1 and J is TRBJ1-2, with D possibly being TRBD1 (6 bases). V was clipped by 3 bases and J by 5 bases, with 7 bases between them. Germline-derived CDR1 and CDR2 are MNHNS and SASEGT. The CDR3 length is 12 residues.

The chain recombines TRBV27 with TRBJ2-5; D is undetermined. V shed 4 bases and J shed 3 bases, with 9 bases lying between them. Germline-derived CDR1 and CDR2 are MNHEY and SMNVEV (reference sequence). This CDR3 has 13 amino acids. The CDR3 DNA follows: TGTGCCAGCAGTTCCCGACTTGAAGAGACCCAGTACTTC. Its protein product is CASSSRLEETQYF.

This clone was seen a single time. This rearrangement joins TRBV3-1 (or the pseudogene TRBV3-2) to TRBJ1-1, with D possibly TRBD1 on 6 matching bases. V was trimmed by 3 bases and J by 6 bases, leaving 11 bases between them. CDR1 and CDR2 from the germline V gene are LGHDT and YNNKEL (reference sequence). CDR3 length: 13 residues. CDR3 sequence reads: CASSQAGGPEAFF. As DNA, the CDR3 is TGTGCCAGCAGCCAGGCGGGGGGGCCTGAAGCTTTCTTT.

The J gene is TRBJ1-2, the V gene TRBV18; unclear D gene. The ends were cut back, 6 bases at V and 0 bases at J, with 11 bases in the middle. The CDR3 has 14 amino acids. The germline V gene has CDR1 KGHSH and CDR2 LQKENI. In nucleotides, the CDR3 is TGTGCCAGCTCCTCAGGCACCGCTAACTATGGCTACACCTTC. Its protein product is CASSSGTANYGYTF.